The present T cell receptor (beta chain) was sequenced within a study of shared clonotypes between healthy human individuals. The study's findings and limits: A generally larger estimated richness was seen in naive subsets than in memory subsets.

Trimming took off 4 bases at V and 0 bases at J, with 15 bases between the two ends. CDR1 and CDR2 from the germline V gene are PRHDT and FYEKMQ (reference sequence). The CDR3 has 17 residues. Selected positively for CCR7 and CD45RO-negative, naive CD8 cells excluded terminally differentiated effector memory CD45RA+ cells. Those who donated were healthy HIV-negative adults, with no recent acute infections or vaccinations reported. Assay used: immunoSEQ multiplex PCR; TCRdb lists only in-frame clones, some missing. The table lists roughly 2,000,000 clones, approximately 92% of them singletons. A note on this clone: What it binds is unknown.

The chain carries TRBV13 and TRBJ1-4, with D uncertain. Sequenced sample: naive CD8+ T cells from PBMCs. This TCR derives from a man aged 18-30 years in good health. Some clones in this sample may be carry-over from other donors' samples. CDR3 sequence (DNA): TGTGCCAGCAGCTCTGGGGATCGGGGTGCAACTAATGAAAAACTGTTTTTT. This gives the protein CASSSGDRGATNEKLFF.